This TCR beta chain appears in the sequencing data of a study of blood T cell repertoires in COVID-19. Across the study: Sites across the United States, Italy and Spain contributed samples from acute and convalescent COVID-19. The analysed material was cDNA or gDNA that came from T cells, B-cell-depleted T cells, or PBMCs.

Authors' processing steps: For nucleated cells, counts were estimated from reference gene primer amplification. Generated by immunoSEQ multiplex PCR, the TCRdb table keeps only in-frame clones and is missing some. The V and J calls and clone size come from that table; D and trimming were worked out from the DNA. Of approximately 150,000 clones in the sample, over 85% were seen once. The V segment lost 5 bases and the J segment 4 bases; nucleotides outside the gene matches: 5. Germline lookup yields CDR1 SGHRS and CDR2 YFSETQ. CDR3 length: 13 residues. The gene calls are TRBV5-1 and TRBJ1-2; 7 positions match TRBD1. This receptor was identified in a human donor in a cohort sampled during active COVID-19. The sample comprised peripheral blood. The CDR3 DNA reads TGCGCCAGCAGTACAGGGGAACTCTATGGCTACACCTTC. Its protein is CASSTGELYGYTF.